This T cell receptor (beta chain) was sequenced for a study of blood T cell repertoires in COVID-19. The CDR3 has 14 amino acids. Trimming removed 5 bases at V and 7 bases at J, with 14 bases between. CDR1 MNHEY and CDR2 SVGAGI come from the germline V gene. In the original processing: Amplification of reference gene primers was used by the study to estimate nucleated cell counts. Repertoires were generated with immunoSEQ multiplex PCR, while TCRdb's copy carries only in-frame clones and drops some. V and J calls and clone size are given by that table; D and trimming were obtained from the DNA. The sample has about 150,000 clones, more than 75% seen once; the top ten hold 6.5% to 8%. The study assigned cohorts using participant-reported clinical history.

This sequence joins TRBV6-5 and TRBJ1-4; D is undetermined. The sequence came from a woman aged 50 to 60 who had recovered from COVID-19. The sample taken for sequencing was PBMCs or T cells enriched from blood (not recorded which). CDR3 sequence reads: CASSRNGRVEKLFF. CDR3 DNA: TGTGCCAGCAGTCGGAATGGGCGGGTTGAAAAACTGTTTTTT.